Sequencing of this T cell receptor (beta chain) was carried out in a study of shared clonotypes between healthy human individuals (dated by TCRdb to about 2020). In terms of the full investigation: The cohort comprised a couple of women and three men aged 18 to 49 years. For each donor, three plates each were used for CD4 naive and CD4 memory, two plates were used for CD8 naive, and one plate was used for CD8 memory. Blood TCR repertoires of a handful of healthy adults were deeply sequenced to estimate repertoire size and the extent of clonotype sharing between individuals. Different laboratories and diverse techniques were used to prepare libraries and sequence TCR repertoires, to increase sequencing depth and limit assay-specific biases. Each donor's leukapheresis produced roughly between roughly 0.85 and 10 billion PBMCs. Summary of the overall study and its limitations: Naive subsets generally had larger estimated clonotype richness than memory subsets did. Because the study included a small number of donors, the genetic and exposure-history diversity represented was limited. Only blood was sampled, and tissue TCR repertoires likely differ from those in blood. Sharing across a few donors was observed for around 5% of naive CD4, over 3% of naive CD8, about 2.3% of memory CD4, and over 0.3% of memory CD8 clonotypes. Pairwise subsampling indicated that sequencing depth was expected to affect the degree of clonotype sharing among donors. Compared with non-shared clonotypes, the clonotypes found in all four sorted-subset donors had higher generation probabilities. Rarefaction of sorted-subset datasets indicated incomplete sequencing despite the large sequencing depth.

Using the deep immunoSEQ assay, multiplex PCR amplified TCR CDR3 regions from genomic DNA. For each cell subset, the extracted genomic DNA was distributed evenly across all wells of several immunoSEQ 96-well plates, and each plate served as one replicate. Each replicate PCR for sorted subsets received approximately 220 ng genomic DNA, equal to some 32,000 T cell genomes. Purified libraries were quantified with a Qubit 3.0 fluorometer, sized on a Bioanalyzer 2100, and re-quantified with the KAPA Library Quantification kit. A separate single-read 150-cycle Illumina NextSeq 550 flow cell was used to sequence each immunoSEQ 96-well plate. The published analysis was carried out like this. The immunoSEQ output contained only junctional sequences without quality scores, so filtering could not match that applied to full-length reads. Sequences were annotated with PyIR, a Python wrapper for IgBLAST v1.9, and V/J genes and CDR3 were assigned using IMGT germline references. Any read was removed if the V/J assignment was weak (E-value above 1e-6), the CDR3 was missing, or the read contained stop codons, out-of-frame junctions, or ambiguous translated residues. V3J clonotypes were defined as sequences sharing an identical inferred V gene, J gene, and CDR3 amino acid sequence. To compute the percentage overlap between repertoires, the number of shared unique clonotypes was divided by the size of the smaller repertoire. Three approaches were used to assess repertoire richness: RTK rarefaction, the Chao1 estimator, and Recon v2.1 estimates of unobserved clonotypes. For all TCRbeta clonotypes obtained by the gDNA method from a few donors, generation probabilities were computed with OLGA. TCRdb stores this immuneACCESS table with in-frame sequences only. Part of the clones is absent; in the studies checked, under half of the shortfall reflects unresolved V genes, and no reason is known for the rest. That table supplies the V and J calls and clone size; D and trimming were determined from the DNA. For this sample the table gives 2 million to 3 million clones, of which roughly nine tenths were detected only once. The ten largest clones capture 0.13% to 0.15% of the sample.

The table lists this clone with a count of one. It has no known antigen specificity. Base qualities were left out, and no much larger clone turns up one base away. Different DNA sequences within this sample yield the same CDR3. CDR1 and CDR2, looked up from the germline V gene, are MNHEY and SVGAGI. The germline V and J ends show losses of 2 bases and 4 bases respectively, and no gene match explains 2 bases of the junction. The CDR3, from cysteine to phenylalanine, totals 13 residues. Only the CDR3 part of the read is kept: 39 bases, read in frame from the first base. Healthy HIV-negative adults with no recently reported acute infections or vaccinations were included as donors. Every donor was a Caucasian adult residing in Nashville, Tennessee, USA. CD4+ T cells were enriched by magnetic negative selection, after which naive cells were positively selected on CD45RA and the negative fraction was taken as the memory subset. Blood was collected by leukapheresis, and PBMCs were isolated by Ficoll-Histopaque density gradient centrifugation and then cryopreserved in liquid nitrogen vapor phase. Analytical flow cytometry was used to check the purity and quantity of each magnetically sorted T cell population. Genomic DNA was isolated from every sorted fraction and measured by UV absorbance on a Nanodrop 2000c.

What was sequenced was naive CD4+ T cells sorted from blood. Interpreted using the paper, the cell subset or site label stands for: CD45RA+ positively selected. The chain is made from TRBV6-5 and TRBJ2-7; the central 7 bases match TRBD1. This clonotype was sampled from a man aged 18 to 35 in good health. The DNA reads as follows: TGTGCCAGCAGTTACAACAGGGGATACGAGCAGTACTTC. This yields the protein CASSYNRGYEQYF.